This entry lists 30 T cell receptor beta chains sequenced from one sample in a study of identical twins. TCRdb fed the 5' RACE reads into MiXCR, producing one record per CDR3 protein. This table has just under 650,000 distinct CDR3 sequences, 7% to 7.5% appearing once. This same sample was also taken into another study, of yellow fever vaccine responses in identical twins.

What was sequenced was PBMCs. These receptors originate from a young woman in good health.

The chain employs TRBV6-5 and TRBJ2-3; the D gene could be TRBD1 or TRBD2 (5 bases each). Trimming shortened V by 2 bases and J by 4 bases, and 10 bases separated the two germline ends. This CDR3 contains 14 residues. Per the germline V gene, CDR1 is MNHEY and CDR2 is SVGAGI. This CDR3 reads CASSYRRGPDTQYF. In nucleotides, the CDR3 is TGTGCCAGCAGTTACCGACGGGGCCCAGATACGCAGTATTTT.

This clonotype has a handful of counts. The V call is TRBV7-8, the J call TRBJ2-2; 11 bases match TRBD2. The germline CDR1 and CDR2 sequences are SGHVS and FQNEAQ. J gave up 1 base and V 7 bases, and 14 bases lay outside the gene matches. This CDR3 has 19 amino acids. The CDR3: CASTMRPTGTSGNTGELFF. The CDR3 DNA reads TGTGCCAGCACCATGCGGCCGACCGGGACTAGCGGGAACACCGGGGAGCTGTTTTTT. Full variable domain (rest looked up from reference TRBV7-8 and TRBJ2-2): GAGVSQSPRYKVAKRGQDVALRCDPISGHVSLFWYQQALGQGPEFLTYFQNEAQLDKSGLPSDRFFAERPEGSVSTLKIQRTQQEDSAVYLCASTMRPTGTSGNTGELFFGEGSRLTVL.

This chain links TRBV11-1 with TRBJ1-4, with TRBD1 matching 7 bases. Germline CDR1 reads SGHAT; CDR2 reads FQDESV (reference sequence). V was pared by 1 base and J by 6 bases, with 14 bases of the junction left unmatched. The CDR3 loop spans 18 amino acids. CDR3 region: CASSLGRDRKLEDEKLFF. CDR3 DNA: TGTGCCAGCAGCTTAGGCCGGGACAGAAAGCTCGAGGATGAAAAACTGTTTTTT. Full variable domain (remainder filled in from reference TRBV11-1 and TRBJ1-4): EAEVAQSPRYKITEKSQAVAFWCDPISGHATLYWYRQILGQGPELLVQFQDESVVDDSQLPKDRFSAERLKGVDSTLKIQPAELGDSAMYLCASSLGRDRKLEDEKLFFGSGTQLSVL.

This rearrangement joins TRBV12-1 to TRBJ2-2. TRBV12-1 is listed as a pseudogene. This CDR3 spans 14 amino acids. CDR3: CASSFGHLCGELLF. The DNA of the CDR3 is TGTGCCAGCAGCTTTGGGCACCTCTGCGGGGAGCTGCTTTTT.

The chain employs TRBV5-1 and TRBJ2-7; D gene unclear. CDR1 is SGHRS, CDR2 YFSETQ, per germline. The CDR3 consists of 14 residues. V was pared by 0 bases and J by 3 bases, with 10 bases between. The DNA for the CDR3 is TGCGCCAGCAGCTTGGGGCAGGCTGGCTACGAGCAGTACTTC. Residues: CASSLGQAGYEQYF.

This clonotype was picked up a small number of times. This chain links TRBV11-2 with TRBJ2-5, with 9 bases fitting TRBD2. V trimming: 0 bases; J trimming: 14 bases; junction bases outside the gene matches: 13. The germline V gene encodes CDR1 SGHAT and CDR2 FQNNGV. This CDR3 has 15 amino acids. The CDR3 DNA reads TGTGCCAGCAGCTTAGATCTTCAACCTAGCGGGGAACTATACTTC. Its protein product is CASSLDLQPSGELYF. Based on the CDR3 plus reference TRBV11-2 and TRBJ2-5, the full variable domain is EAGVAQSPRYKIIEKRQSVAFWCNPISGHATLYWYQQILGQGPKLLIQFQNNGVVDDSQLPKDRFSAERLKGVDSTLKIQPAKLEDSAVYLCASSLDLQPSGELYFGPGTRLLVL.

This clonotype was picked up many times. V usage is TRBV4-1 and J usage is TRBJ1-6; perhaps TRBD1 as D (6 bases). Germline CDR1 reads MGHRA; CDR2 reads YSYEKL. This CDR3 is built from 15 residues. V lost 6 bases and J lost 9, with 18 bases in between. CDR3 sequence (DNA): TGCGCCAGCAGAGTGGCCTGGGACAACGGTTCACCCCTCCACTTT. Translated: CASRVAWDNGSPLHF.

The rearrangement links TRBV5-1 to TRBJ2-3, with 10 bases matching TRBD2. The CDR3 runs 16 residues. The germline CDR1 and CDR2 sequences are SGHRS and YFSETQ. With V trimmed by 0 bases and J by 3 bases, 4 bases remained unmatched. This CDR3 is CASSLGSGGTTDTQYF. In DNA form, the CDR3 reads TGCGCCAGCAGCTTGGGTAGCGGGGGGACGACAGATACGCAGTATTTT.

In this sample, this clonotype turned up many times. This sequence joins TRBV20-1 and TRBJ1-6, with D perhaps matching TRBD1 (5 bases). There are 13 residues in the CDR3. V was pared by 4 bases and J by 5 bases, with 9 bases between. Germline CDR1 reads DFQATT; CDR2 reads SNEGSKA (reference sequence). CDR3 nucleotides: TGCAGTGCTACCGGACACCATAATTCACCCCTCCACTTT. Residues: CSATGHHNSPLHF.

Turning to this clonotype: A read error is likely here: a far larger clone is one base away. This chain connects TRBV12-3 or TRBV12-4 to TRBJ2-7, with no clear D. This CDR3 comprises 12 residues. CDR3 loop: CASSLGRYVQYF. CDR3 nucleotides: TGTGCCAGCAGTTTAGGGCGCTACGTGCAGTACTTC.

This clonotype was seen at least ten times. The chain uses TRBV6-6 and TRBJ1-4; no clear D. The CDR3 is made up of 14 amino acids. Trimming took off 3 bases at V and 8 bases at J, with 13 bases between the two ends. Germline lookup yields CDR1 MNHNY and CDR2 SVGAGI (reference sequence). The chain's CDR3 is CASSYSGLKEKLFF. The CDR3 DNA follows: TGTGCCAGCAGTTATTCCGGGCTTAAGGAAAAACTGTTTTTT.

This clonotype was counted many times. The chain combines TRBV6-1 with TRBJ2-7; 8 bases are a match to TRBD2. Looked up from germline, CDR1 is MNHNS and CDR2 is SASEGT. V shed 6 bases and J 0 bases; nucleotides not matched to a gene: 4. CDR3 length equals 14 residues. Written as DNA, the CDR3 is TGTGCCAGCAGCTCGGGGGGGAGCTCCTACGAGCAGTACGTC. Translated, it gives CASSSGGSSYEQYV.

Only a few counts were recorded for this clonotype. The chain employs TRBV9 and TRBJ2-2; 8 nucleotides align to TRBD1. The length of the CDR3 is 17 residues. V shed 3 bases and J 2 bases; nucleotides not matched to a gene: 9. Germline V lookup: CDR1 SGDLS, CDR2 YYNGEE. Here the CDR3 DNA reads TGTGCCAGCAGCGGCCGGGACAGGCGGACAAACACCGGGGAGCTGTTTTTT. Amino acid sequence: CASSGRDRRTNTGELFF.

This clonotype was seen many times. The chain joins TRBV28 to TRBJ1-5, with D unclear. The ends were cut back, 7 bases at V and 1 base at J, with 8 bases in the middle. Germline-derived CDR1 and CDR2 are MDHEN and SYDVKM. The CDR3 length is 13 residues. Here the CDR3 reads CASTPGSNQPQHF. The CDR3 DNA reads TGTGCCAGCACGCCAGGAAGCAATCAGCCCCAGCATTTT.

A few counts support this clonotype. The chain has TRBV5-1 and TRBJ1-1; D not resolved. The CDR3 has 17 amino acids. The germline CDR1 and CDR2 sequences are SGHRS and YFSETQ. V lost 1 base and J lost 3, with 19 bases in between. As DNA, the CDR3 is TGCGCCAGCAGCTTGCGGCCAGCAGGATCATGGGACACTGAAGCTTTCTTT. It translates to CASSLRPAGSWDTEAFF.

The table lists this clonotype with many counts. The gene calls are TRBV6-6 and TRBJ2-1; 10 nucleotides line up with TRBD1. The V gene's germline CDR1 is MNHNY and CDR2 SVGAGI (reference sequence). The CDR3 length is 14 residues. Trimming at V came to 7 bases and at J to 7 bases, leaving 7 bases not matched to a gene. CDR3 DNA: TGTGCCAGCACCGAGCGGACAGGGGGTAATGAGCAGTTCTTC. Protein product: CASTERTGGNEQFF.

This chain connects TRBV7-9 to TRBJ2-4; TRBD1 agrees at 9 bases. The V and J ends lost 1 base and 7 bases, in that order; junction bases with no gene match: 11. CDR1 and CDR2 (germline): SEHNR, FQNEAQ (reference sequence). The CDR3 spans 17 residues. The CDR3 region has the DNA TGTGCCAGCAGCTTAGATGGACAGGGGCGATGGAGGAACATTCAGTACTTC. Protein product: CASSLDGQGRWRNIQYF.

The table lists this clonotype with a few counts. CDR3 loop: CASILGGEQFF. CDR3 nucleotides: TGTGCCAGCATCTTGGGGGGTGAGCAGTTCTTC. The rearrangement links TRBV7-9 to TRBJ2-1; D perhaps matches TRBD2 (6 bases). Per germline, CDR1 SEHNR and CDR2 FQNEAQ (reference sequence). Deletions cut 7 bases from V and 9 bases from J, with 10 bases between. This CDR3 has 11 residues.

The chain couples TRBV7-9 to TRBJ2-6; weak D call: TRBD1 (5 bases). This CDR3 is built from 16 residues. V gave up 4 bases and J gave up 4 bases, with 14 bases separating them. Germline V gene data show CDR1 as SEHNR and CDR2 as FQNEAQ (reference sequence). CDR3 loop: CASSSRAGEGANVLTF. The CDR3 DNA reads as TGTGCCAGCAGCTCCAGGGCCGGTGAGGGGGCCAACGTCCTGACTTTC.

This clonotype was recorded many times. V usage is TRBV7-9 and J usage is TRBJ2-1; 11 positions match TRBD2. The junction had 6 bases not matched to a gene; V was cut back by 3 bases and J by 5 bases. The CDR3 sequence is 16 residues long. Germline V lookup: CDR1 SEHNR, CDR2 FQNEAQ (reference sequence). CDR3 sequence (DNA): TGTGCCAGCAGCTTCTCTAGCGGGGGGAGTAACAATGAGCAGTTCTTC. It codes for CASSFSSGGSNNEQFF.

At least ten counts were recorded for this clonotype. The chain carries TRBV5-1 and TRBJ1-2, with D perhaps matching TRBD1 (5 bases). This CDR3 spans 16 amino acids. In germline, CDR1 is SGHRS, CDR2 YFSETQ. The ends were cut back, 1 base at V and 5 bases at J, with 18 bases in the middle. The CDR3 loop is CASSLLQGRPPYGYTF. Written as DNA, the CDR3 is TGCGCCAGCAGCTTGCTTCAGGGACGGCCCCCTTATGGCTACACCTTC.

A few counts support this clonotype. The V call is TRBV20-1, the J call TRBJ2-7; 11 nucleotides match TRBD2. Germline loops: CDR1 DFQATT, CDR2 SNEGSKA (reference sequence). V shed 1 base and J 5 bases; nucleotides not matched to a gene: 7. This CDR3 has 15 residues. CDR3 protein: CSARGPLAGGDEQYF. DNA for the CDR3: TGCAGTGCTAGAGGCCCCCTAGCGGGAGGAGACGAGCAGTACTTC.

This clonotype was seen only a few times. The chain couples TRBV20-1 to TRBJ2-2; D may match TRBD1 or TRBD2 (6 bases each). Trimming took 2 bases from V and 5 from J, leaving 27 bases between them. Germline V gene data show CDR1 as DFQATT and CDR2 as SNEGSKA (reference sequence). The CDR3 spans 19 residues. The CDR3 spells CSARRQGRTAIRGTGELFF. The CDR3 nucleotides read TGCAGTGCTAGACGTCAAGGGAGGACAGCCATTCGGGGGACCGGGGAGCTGTTTTTT.

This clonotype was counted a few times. CDR3 sequence (DNA): TGTGCCAGCATCTTCAGTACTGAAGCTTTCTTT. Residues: CASIFSTEAFF. This chain links TRBV7-9 with TRBJ1-1; D is unclear. V lost 7 bases and J lost 5, with 8 bases in between. Per the germline V gene, CDR1 is SEHNR and CDR2 is FQNEAQ (reference sequence). The CDR3 has 11 residues.

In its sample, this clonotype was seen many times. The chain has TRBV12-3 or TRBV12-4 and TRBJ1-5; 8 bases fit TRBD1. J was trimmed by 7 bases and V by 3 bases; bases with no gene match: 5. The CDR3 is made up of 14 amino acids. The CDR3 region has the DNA TGTGCCAGCAGTTTCCTGGGGACAGGCCAGCCCCAGCATTTT. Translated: CASSFLGTGQPQHF.

This CDR3 is CASSFSGLPSEGQYF. The CDR3 coding sequence is TGTGCCAGCAGTTTCTCGGGACTCCCCTCCGAGGGGCAGTACTTC. V is TRBV27 and J is TRBJ2-7; a possible D gene is TRBD2 (6 bases). Looked up from germline, CDR1 is MNHEY and CDR2 is SMNVEV (reference sequence). The CDR3 is made up of 15 amino acids. Trimming took 3 bases from V and 9 from J, leaving 21 bases between them.

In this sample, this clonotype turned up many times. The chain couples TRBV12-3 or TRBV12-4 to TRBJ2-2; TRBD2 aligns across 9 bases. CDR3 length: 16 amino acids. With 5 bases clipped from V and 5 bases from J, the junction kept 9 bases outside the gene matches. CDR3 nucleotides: TGTGCCAGCAGTAGCAGCGGGAGCGGGAGGACCGGGGAGCTGTTTTTT. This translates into CASSSSGSGRTGELFF.

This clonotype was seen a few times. CDR3 sequence: CASSSGGAMETQYF. The CDR3 region has the DNA TGTGCCAGCAGTTCAGGGGGCGCGATGGAGACCCAGTACTTC. The chain uses TRBV7-7 and TRBJ2-5; 8 bases agree with TRBD1. The germline V gene has CDR1 SSHAT and CDR2 FNYEAQ (reference sequence). This CDR3 comprises 14 residues. Losses at the gene ends were 6 bases for V and 5 bases for J; bases not matched to a gene: 8.

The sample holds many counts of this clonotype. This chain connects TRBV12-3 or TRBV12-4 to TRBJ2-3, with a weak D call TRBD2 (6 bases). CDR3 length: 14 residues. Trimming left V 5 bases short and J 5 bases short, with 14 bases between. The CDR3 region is CASSPWGDIDTQYF. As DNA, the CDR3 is TGTGCCAGCAGTCCCTGGGGGGATATAGATACGCAGTATTTT.

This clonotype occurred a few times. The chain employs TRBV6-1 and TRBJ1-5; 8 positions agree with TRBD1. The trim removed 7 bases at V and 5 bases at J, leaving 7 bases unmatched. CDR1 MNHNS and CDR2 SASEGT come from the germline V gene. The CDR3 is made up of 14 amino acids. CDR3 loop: CASTVRTGYQPQHF. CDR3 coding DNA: TGTGCCAGCACAGTTAGGACAGGGTATCAGCCCCAGCATTTT.